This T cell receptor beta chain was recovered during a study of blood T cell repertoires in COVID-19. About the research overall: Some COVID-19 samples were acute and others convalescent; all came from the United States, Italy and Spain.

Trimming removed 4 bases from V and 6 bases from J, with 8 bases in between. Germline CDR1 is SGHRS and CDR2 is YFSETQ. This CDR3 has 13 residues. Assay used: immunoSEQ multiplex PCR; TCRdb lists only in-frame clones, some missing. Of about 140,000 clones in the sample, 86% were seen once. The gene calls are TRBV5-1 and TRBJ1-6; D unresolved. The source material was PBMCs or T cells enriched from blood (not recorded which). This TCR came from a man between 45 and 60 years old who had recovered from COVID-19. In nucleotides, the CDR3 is TGCGCCAGCAGCCCCTCAGGTAATTCACCCCTCCACTTT. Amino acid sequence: CASSPSGNSPLHF.